The T cell receptor beta chain described here comes from a study of T cells in Graves' hyperthyroidism and ophthalmopathy. Broader study findings: Blood also held most thyroid clonotypes expanded beyond 0.001.

Calling Graves' hyperthyroidism stable meant ophthalmopathy did not progress within 18 months. Uncontrolled infection, other autoimmune disease, pregnancy or lactation barred patients from enrollment. In making diagnoses, clinical symptoms, serum thyroxine and TRAb, thyroid ultrasound and orbital computed tomography were all used. There are many counts of this clonotype. Its target is not known. There were TCR beta CDR3 regions amplified from RNA transcripts. TCR CDR3 regions were first amplified by RT-PCR with HTBI primers. TCRdb used MiXCR to reprocess the multiplex PCR reads, holding one entry per CDR3 protein. The profile shows around 200,000 distinct CDR3 sequences, around 19% of them singletons. CDR3 size: 12 residues. CDR1 and CDR2 from the germline V gene are SQVTM and ANQGSEA. Trimming stripped 4 bases from V and 0 bases from J, with 6 bases between.

The rearrangement joins TRBV29-1 to TRBJ1-2; no definite D call. The clonotype was recovered from a man between 40 and 49 years old with Graves' hyperthyroidism. Material for sequencing was blood. The CDR3: CSVAFSNYGYTF. The CDR3 coding sequence is TGCAGCGTTGCTTTCTCTAACTATGGCTACACCTTC.